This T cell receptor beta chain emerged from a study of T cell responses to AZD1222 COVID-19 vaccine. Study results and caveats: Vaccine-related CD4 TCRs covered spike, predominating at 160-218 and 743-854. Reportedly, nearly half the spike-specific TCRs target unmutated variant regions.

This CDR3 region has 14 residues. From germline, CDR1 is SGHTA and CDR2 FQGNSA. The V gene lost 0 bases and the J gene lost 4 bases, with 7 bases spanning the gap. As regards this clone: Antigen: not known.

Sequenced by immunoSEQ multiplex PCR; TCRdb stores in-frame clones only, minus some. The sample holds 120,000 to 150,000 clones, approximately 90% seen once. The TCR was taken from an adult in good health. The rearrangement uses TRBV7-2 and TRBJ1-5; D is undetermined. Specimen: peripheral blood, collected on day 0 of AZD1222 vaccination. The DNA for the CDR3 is TGTGCCAGCAGCTTAGCTCGGAATAATCAGCCCCAGCATTTT. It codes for CASSLARNNQPQHF.